This TCR beta chain was recovered during a study of T-cell memory formation after mild COVID-19. This clonotype was seen more than once but under ten times. TCRdb re-analysed the 5' RACE reads in MiXCR, keeping a single row per CDR3 protein. The sample consists of about 270,000 distinct CDR3 sequences, around 15% of them appearing once. The CDR3 consists of 15 residues. V was trimmed by 4 bases and J by 6 bases, leaving 19 bases between them. The rearrangement uses TRBV12-3 or TRBV12-4 and TRBJ2-7, with a tentative D call TRBD1 (6 bases). The receptor was derived from a young man who had mild COVID-19 (a few samples of this study predate the infection). Cell type and time point are not known. Sequences were obtained from PBMCs or a T cell subset sorted from them (not recorded which). CDR3 DNA: TGTGCCAGCAGTTCTTCACAGGGTCCGGGGTTCGAGCAGTACTTC. Amino acids: CASSSSQGPGFEQYF.